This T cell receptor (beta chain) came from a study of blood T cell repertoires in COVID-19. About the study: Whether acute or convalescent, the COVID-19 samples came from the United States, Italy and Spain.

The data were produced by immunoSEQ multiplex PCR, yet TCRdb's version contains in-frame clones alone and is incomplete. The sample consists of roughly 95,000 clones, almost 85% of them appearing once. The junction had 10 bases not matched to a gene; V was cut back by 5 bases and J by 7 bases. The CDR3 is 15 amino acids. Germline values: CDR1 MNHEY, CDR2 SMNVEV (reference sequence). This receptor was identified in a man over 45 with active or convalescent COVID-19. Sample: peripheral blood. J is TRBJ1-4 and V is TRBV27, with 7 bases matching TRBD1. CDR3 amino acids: CASSARQGNGEKLFF. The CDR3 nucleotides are TGTGCCAGCAGTGCAAGACAGGGAAACGGTGAAAAACTGTTTTTT.